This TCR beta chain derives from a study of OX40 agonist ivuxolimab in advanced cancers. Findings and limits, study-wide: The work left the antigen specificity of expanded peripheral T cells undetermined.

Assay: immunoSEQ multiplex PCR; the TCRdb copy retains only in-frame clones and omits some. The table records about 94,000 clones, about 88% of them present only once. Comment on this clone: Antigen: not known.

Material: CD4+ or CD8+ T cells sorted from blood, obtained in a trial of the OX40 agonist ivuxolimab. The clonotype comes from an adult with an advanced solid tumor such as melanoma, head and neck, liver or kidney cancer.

CDR3 coding DNA: TGTGCCAGCAGCAGGGAGGGCGGCTCACCCCTCCACTTT. Residues: CASSREGGSPLHF. The rearrangement links TRBV9 to TRBJ1-6, with D unclear. V gave up 4 bases and J gave up 10 bases, with 12 bases separating them. The CDR3 runs to 13 residues. CDR1 is SGDLS and CDR2 is YYNGEE in the germline V gene.